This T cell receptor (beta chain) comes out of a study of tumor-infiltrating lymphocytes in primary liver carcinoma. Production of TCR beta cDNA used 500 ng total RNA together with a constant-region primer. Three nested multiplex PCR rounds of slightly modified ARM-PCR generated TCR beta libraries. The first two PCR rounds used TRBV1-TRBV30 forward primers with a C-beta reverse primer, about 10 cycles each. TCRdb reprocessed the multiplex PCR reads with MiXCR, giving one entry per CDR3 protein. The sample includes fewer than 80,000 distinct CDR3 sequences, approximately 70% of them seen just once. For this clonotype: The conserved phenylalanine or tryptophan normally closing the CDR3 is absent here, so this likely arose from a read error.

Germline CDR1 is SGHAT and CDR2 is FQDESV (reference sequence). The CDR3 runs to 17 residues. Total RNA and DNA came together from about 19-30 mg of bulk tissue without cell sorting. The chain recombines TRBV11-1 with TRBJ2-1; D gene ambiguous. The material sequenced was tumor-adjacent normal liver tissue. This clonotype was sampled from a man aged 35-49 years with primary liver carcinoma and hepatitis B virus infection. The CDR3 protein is CVSTIGPGLHSYNEQFI. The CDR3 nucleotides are TGTGTCAGCACCATCGGGCCCGGGCTACACTCCTACAATGAGCAGTTCATC.